This T cell receptor (beta chain) came from a study of T-cell memory formation after mild COVID-19. Trimming cost V 1 base and J 2 bases; bases outside gene matches: 7. Germline CDR1 is LNHNV and CDR2 is YYDKDF (reference sequence). This CDR3 region has 16 residues. It was 5'RACE with constant-segment primers that produced the TCR alpha and TCR beta cDNA libraries, which carried sample barcodes and UMIs. TCRdb re-derived calls from the 5' RACE reads in MiXCR, one entry per CDR3 protein. The sample contains about 560,000 distinct CDR3 sequences, roughly 21% of which appear only once. This receptor was taken from an adult woman who had mild COVID-19 (a few samples of this study predate the infection). Cell type and time point are not known. The chain uses TRBV15 and TRBJ2-7; 8 bases line up with TRBD1. Input material: PBMCs or a T cell subset sorted from them (not recorded which). Here the CDR3 reads CATSRGVGQGAYEQYF. CDR3 sequence (DNA): TGTGCCACCAGCAGAGGAGTTGGACAGGGCGCCTACGAGCAGTACTTC.